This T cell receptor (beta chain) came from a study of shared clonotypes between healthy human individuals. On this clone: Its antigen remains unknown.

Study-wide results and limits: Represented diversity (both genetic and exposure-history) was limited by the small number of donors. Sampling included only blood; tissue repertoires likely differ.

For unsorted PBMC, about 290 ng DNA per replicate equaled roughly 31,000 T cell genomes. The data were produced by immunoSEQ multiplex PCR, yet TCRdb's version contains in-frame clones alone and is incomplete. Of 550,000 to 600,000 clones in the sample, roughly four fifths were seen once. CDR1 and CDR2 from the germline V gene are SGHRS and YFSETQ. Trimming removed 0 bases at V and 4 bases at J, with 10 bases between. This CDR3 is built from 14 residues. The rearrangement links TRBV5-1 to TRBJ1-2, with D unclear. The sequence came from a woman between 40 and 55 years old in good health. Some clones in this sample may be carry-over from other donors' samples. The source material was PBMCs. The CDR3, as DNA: TGCGCCAGCAGCTTGGGGGGTGCCACCTATGGCTACACCTTC. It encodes CASSLGGATYGYTF. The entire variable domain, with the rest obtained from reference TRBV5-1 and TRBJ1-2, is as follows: KAGVTQTPRYLIKTRGQQVTLSCSPISGHRSVSWYQQTPGQGLQFLFEYFSETQRNKGNFPGRFSGRQFSNSRSEMNVSTLELGDSALYLCASSLGGATYGYTFGSGTRLTVV.